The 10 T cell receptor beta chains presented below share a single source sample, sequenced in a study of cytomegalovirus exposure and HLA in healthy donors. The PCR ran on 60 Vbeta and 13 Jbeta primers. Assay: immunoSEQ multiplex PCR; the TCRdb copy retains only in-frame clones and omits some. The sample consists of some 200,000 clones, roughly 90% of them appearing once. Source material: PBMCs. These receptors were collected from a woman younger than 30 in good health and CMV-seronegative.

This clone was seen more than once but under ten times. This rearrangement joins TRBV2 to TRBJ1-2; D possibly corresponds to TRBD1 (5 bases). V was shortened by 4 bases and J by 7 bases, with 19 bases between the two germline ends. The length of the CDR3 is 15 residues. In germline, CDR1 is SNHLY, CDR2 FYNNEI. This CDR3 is CASSGGGSLRPGYTF. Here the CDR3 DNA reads TGTGCCAGCAGTGGGGGGGGGTCCCTGAGACCTGGCTACACCTTC.

For the CDR3, the DNA is TGTGCCAGTAGTGCGAACCCCCGACAGGGGGCAACAGAGACCCAGTACTTC. Translating gives CASSANPRQGATETQYF. The chain carries TRBV19 and TRBJ2-5, with TRBD1 matching 10 bases. The length of the CDR3 is 17 residues. Germline assignment: CDR1 LNHDA and CDR2 SQIVND (reference sequence). V gave up 5 bases and J gave up 4 bases; unmatched junction bases: 13.

CDR3 nucleotides: TGTGCCAGCAGCCCGGGACAGGGGGACCCGTACGAGCAGTACTTC. It yields the protein CASSPGQGDPYEQYF. The chain is built from TRBV7-9 and TRBJ2-7, with 11 bases that match TRBD1. In germline, CDR1 is SEHNR, CDR2 FQNEAQ (reference sequence). V was pared by 5 bases and J by 4 bases, with 7 bases of the junction left unmatched. This CDR3 comprises 15 residues.

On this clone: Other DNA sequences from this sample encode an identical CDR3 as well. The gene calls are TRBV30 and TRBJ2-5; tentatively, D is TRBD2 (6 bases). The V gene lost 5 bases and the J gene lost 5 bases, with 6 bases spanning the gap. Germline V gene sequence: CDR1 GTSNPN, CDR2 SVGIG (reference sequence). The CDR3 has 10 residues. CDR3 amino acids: CAWGRETQYF. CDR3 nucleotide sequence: TGTGCCTGGGGGAGGGAGACCCAGTACTTC.

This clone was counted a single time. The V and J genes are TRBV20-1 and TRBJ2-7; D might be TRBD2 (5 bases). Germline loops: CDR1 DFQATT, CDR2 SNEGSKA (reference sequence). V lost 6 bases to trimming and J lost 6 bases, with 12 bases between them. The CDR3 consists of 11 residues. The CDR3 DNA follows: TGCAGTGCCCAGATCGGAGGCGAGCAGTACTTC. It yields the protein CSAQIGGEQYF.

CDR3 sequence reads: CASSPGSRGVTEAFF. For the CDR3, the DNA is TGTGCCAGCAGCCCAGGTAGCCGGGGTGTCACTGAAGCTTTCTTT. The V and J genes are TRBV7-2 and TRBJ1-1, with D hard to call. Germline-derived CDR1 and CDR2 are SGHTA and FQGNSA. With 5 bases removed from V and 4 bases from J, the gap between germline ends came to 17 bases. This CDR3 has 15 residues.

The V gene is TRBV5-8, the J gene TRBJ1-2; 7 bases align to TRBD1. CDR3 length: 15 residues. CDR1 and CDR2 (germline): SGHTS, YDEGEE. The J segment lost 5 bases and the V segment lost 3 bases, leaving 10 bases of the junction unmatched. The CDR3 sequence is CASSSGDRVYYGYTF. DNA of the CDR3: TGTGCCAGCAGCTCCGGAGACAGGGTATATTATGGCTACACCTTC.

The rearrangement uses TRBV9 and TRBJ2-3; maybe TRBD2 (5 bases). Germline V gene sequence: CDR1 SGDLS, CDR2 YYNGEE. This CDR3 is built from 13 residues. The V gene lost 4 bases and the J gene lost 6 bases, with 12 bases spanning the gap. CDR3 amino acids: CASSNREGDTQYF. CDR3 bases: TGTGCCAGCAGCAACCGGGAAGGCGATACGCAGTATTTT.

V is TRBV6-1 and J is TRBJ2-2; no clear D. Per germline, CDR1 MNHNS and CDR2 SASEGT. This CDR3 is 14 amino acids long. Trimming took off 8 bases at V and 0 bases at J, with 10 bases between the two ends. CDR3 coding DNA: TGTGCCAGCCAGGTTGCCGCGAACACCGGGGAGCTGTTTTTT. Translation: CASQVAANTGELFF.

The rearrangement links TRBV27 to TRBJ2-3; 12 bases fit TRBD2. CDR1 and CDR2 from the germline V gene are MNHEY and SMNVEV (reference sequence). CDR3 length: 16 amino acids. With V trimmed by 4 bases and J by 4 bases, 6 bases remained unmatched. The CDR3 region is CASSSWTSGTADTQYF. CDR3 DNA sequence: TGTGCCAGCAGTTCTTGGACTAGCGGGACCGCAGATACGCAGTATTTT.